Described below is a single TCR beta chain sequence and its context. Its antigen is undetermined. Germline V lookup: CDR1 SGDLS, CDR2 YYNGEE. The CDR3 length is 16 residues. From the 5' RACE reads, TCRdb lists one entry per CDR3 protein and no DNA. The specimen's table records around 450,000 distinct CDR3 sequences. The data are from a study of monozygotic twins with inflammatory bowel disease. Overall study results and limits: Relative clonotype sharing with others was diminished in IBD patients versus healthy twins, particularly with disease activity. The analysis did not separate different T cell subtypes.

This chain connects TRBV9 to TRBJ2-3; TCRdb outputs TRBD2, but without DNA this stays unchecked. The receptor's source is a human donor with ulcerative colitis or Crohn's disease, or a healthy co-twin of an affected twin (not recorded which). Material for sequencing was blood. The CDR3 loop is CASSVRETRLGDTQYF.